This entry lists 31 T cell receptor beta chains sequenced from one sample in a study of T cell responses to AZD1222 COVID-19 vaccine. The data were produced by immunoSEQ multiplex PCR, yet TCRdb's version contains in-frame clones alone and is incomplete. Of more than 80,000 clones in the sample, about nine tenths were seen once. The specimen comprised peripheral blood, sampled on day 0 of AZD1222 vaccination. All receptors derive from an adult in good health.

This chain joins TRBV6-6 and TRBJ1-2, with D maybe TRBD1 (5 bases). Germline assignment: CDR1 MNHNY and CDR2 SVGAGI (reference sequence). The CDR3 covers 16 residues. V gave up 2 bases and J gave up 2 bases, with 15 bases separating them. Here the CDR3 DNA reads TGTGCCAGCAGTTACCCTAAACAGGCGACGAACTATGGCTACACCTTC. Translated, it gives CASSYPKQATNYGYTF.

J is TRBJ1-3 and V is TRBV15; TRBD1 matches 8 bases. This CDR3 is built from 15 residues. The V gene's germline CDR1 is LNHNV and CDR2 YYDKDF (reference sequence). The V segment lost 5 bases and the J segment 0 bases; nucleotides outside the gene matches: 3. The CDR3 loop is CATSPDRASGNTIYF. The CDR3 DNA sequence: TGTGCCACCAGCCCGGACAGGGCCTCTGGAAACACCATATATTTT.

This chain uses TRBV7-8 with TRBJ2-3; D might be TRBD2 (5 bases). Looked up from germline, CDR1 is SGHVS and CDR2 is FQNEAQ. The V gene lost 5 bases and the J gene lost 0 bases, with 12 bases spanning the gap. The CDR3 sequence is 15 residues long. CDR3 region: CASSGRSFSTDTQYF. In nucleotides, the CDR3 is TGTGCCAGCAGCGGGAGAAGTTTCAGCACAGATACGCAGTATTTT.

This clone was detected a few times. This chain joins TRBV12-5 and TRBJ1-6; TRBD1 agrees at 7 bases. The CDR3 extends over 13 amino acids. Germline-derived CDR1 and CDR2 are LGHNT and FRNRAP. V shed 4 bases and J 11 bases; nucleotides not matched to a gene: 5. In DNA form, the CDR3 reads TGTGCTAGTGGTTCTCGGACAGGAACACCCCTCCACTTT. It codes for CASGSRTGTPLHF. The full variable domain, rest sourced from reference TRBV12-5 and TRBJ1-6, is DARVTQTPRHKVTEMGQEVTMRCQPILGHNTVFWYRQTMMQGLELLAYFRNRAPLDDSGMPKDRFSAEMPDATLATLKIQPSEPRDSAVYFCASGSRTGTPLHFGNGTRLTVT.

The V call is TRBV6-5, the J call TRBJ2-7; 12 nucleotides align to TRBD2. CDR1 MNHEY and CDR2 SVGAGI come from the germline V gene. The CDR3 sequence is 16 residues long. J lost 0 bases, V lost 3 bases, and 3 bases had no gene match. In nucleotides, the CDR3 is TGTGCCAGCAGTTATGCACTAGCGGGAGGCTCCTACGAGCAGTACTTC. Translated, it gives CASSYALAGGSYEQYF.

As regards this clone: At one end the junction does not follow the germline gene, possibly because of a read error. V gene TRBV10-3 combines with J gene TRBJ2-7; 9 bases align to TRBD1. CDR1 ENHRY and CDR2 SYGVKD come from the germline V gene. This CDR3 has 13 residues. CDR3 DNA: TGTGCCACCAGTGATACAGGGGGCCACGAGCAGTACTTC. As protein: CATSDTGGHEQYF.

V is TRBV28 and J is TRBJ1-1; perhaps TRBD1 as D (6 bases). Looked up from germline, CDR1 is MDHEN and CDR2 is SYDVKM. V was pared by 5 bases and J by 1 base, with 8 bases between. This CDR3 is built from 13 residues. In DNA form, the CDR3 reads TGTGCCAGCAGTCCACAGGGGAACACTGAAGCTTTCTTT. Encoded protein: CASSPQGNTEAFF.

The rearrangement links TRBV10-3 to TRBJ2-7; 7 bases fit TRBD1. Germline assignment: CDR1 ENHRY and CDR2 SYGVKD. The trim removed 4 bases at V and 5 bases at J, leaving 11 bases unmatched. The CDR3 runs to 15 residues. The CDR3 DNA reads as TGTGCCATCAGTGCGATAAGACAGGGATCTGACGAGCAGTACTTC. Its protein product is CAISAIRQGSDEQYF.

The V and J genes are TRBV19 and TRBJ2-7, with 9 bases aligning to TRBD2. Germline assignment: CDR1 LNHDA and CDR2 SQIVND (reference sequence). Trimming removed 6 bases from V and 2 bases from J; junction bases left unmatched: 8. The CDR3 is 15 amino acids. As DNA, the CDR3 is TGTGCCAGTAGCCTTAGCGGGGGCCGCGCCTACGAGCAGTACTTC. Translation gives CASSLSGGRAYEQYF.

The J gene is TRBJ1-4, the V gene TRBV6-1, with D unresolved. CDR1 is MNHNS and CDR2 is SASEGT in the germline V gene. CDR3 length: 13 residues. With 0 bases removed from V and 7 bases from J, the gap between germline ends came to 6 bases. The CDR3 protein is CASSEAGGEKLFF. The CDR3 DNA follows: TGTGCCAGCAGTGAAGCAGGTGGTGAAAAACTGTTTTTT.

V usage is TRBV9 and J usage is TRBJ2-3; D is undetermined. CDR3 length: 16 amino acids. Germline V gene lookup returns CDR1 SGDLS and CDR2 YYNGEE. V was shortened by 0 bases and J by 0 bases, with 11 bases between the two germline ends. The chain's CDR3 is CASSVGTDYSTDTQYF. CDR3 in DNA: TGTGCCAGCAGCGTAGGAACAGATTACAGCACAGATACGCAGTATTTT.

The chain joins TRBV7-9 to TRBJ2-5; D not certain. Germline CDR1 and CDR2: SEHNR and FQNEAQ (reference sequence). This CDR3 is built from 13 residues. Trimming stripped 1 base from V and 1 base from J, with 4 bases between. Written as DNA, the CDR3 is TGTGCCAGCAGCTTAGGTGGCCAAGAGACCCAGTACTTC. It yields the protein CASSLGGQETQYF.

CDR3 sequence reads: CATPPIPEGGSYEQYF. The CDR3 DNA reads TGTGCCACCCCCCCCATTCCCGAGGGAGGATCCTACGAGCAGTACTTC. The V call is TRBV21-1, the J call TRBJ2-7; the table's D call of TRBD2 was not tested on the DNA. TRBV21-1 is reported as a pseudogene. The CDR3 contains 16 residues.

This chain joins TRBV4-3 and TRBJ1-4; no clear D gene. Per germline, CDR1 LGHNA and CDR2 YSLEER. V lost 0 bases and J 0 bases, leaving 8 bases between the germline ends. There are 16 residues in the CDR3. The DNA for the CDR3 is TGCGCCAGCAGCCAAGACAGGAGTGCAACTAATGAAAAACTGTTTTTT. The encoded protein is CASSQDRSATNEKLFF.

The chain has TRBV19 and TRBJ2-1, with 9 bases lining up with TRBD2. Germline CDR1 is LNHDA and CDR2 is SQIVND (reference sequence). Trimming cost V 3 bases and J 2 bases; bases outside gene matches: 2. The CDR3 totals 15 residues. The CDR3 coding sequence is TGTGCCAGTAGTATGCTAGCGGGGACCTACAATGAGCAGTTCTTC. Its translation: CASSMLAGTYNEQFF.

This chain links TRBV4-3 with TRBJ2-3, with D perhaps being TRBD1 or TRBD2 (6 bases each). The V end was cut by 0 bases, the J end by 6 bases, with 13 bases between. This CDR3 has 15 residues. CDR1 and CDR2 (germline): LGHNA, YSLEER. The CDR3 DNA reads TGCGCCAGCAGCCAAGATCCGGGGGCAGGGGATACGCAGTATTTT. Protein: CASSQDPGAGDTQYF.

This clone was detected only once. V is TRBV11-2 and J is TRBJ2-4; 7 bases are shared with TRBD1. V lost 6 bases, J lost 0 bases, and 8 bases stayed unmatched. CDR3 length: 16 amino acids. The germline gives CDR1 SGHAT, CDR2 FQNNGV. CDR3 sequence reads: CASRWGTALAKNIQYF. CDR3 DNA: TGTGCCAGCAGATGGGGGACAGCCCTAGCCAAAAACATTCAGTACTTC.

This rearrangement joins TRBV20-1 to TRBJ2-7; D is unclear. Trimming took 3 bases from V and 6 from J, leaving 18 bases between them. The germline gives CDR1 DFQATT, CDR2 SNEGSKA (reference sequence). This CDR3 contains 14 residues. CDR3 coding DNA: TGCAGTGCTAGTAGGCAGGCTAAGGTTCTCGAGCAGTACTTC. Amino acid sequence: CSASRQAKVLEQYF.

CDR3 in amino acids: CASSWVQGAGQTQYF. CDR3 in DNA: TGTGCCAGCAGCTGGGTACAGGGGGCAGGTCAGACCCAGTACTTC. The V call is TRBV5-4, the J call TRBJ2-5; the match to TRBD1 covers 9 bases. Germline CDR1 and CDR2: SGHNT and YYREEE (reference sequence). V lost 3 bases and J lost 6; bases outside the gene matches: 9. CDR3 size: 15 residues.

This CDR3 reads CASSPSRGGESDTQYF. The CDR3, as DNA: TGTGCCAGCAGCCCTAGCCGCGGGGGGGAATCAGATACGCAGTATTTT. This chain joins TRBV7-8 and TRBJ2-3; 9 nucleotides match TRBD2. Germline V gene data show CDR1 as SGHVS and CDR2 as FQNEAQ. V was pared by 5 bases and J by 4 bases, with 10 bases of the junction left unmatched. CDR3 length: 16 residues.

For the CDR3, the DNA is TGTGCCAGCAGCAATCCGTGGCGGTCCTATAATTCACCCCTCCACTTT. This gives the protein CASSNPWRSYNSPLHF. This chain connects TRBV7-8 to TRBJ1-6, with unresolved D. The CDR3 runs 16 residues. Germline lookup yields CDR1 SGHVS and CDR2 FQNEAQ. With 5 bases removed from V and 1 base from J, the gap between germline ends came to 12 bases.

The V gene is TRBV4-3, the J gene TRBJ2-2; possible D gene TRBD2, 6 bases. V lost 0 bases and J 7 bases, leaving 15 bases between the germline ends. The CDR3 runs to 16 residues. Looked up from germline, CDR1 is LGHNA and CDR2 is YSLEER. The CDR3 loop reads CASSQDGRGWSGELFF. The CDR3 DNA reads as TGCGCCAGCAGCCAAGACGGTCGGGGGTGGAGCGGGGAGCTGTTTTTT.

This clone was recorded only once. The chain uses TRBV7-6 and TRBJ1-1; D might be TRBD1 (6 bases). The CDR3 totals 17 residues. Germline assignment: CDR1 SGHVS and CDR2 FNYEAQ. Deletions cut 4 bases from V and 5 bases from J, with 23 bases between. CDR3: CASSSNRGDEGRTEAFF. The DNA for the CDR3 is TGTGCCAGCAGCTCTAATAGGGGGGATGAGGGGCGAACTGAAGCTTTCTTT.

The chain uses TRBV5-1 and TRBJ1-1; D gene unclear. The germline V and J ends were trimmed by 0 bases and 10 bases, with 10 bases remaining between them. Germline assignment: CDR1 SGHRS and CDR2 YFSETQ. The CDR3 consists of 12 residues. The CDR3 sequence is CASSLDYRTAFF. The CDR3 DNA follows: TGCGCCAGCAGCTTGGACTATAGAACAGCTTTCTTT. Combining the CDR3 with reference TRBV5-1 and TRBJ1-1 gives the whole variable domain KAGVTQTPRYLIKTRGQQVTLSCSPISGHRSVSWYQQTPGQGLQFLFEYFSETQRNKGNFPGRFSGRQFSNSRSEMNVSTLELGDSALYLCASSLDYRTAFFGQGTRLTVV.

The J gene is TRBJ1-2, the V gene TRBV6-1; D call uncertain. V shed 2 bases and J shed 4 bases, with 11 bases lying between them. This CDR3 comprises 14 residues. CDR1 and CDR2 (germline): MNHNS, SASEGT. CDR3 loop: CASSELGSPYGYTF. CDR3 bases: TGTGCCAGCAGTGAACTCGGTTCGCCCTATGGCTACACCTTC.

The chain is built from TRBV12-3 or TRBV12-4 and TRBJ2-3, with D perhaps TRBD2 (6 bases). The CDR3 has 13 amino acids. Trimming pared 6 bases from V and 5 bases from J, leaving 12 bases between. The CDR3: CASSGGGGDTQYF. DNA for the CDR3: TGTGCCAGCAGCGGGGGAGGAGGAGATACGCAGTATTTT.

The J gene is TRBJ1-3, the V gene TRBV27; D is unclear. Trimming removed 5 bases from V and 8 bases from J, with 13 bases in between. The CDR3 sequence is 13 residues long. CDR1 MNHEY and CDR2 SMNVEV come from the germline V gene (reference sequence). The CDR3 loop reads CASSPRLGDTIYF. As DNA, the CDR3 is TGTGCCAGCAGTCCTCGGTTGGGAGACACCATATATTTT.

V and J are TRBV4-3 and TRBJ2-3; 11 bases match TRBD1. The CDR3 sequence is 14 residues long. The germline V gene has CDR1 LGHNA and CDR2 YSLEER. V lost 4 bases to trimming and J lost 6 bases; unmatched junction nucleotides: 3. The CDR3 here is CASSLGQGADTQYF. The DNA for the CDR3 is TGCGCCAGCAGCCTAGGACAGGGGGCTGATACGCAGTATTTT.

The CDR3 loop reads CASSPFGGGWSSYNSPLHF. CDR3 sequence (DNA): TGTGCCAGCAGTCCCTTCGGAGGGGGCTGGAGCTCCTATAATTCACCCCTCCACTTT. The genes are TRBV6-6 and TRBJ1-6; 7 bases match TRBD1. The junction had 13 bases not matched to a gene; V was cut back by 5 bases and J by 0 bases. Germline CDR1 MNHNY, CDR2 SVGAGI (reference sequence). The CDR3 has 19 residues.

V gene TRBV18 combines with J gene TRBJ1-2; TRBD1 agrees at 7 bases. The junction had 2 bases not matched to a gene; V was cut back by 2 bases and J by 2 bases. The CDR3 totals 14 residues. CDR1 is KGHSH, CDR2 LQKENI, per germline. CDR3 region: CASSPEGQNYGYTF. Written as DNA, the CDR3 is TGTGCCAGCTCACCAGAGGGACAGAACTATGGCTACACCTTC.

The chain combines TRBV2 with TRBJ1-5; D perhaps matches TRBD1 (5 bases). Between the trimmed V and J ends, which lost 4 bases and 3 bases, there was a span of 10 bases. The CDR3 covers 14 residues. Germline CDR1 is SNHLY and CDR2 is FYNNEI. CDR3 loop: CASSVDRNNQPQHF. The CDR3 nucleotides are TGTGCCAGCAGTGTCGACAGAAACAATCAGCCCCAGCATTTT.